A selection of T cell receptor beta chains follows, all from one sample in a study of T cell repertoires in cytomegalovirus infection. TCRdb fed the reads into MiXCR, producing one record per CDR3 protein. This sample has around 530,000 distinct CDR3 sequences; around a quarter occur once, and the top ten carry roughly 13%. The sequenced sample consisted of PBMCs. These receptors were collected from a human donor in good health (CMV status not recorded). Some clones in this sample may be carry-over from other donors' samples. The CDR3 runs from the conserved cysteine through the conserved F or W. D genes are given only for firm matches. Size is omitted from some rows. Given values are once, few, many or a class for expanded clones.

v_gene: TRBV7-2
abundance: few
d_gene: TRBD1
j_gene: TRBJ2-5
CDR3aa: CASSSQGQGAWETQYF
CDR3nt: TGTGCCAGCAGCTCCCAGGGACAGGGGGCATGGGAGACCCAGTACTTC

v_gene: TRBV7-7
abundance: many
d_gene: TRBD2
j_gene: TRBJ2-1
CDR3aa: CASSPRTSGGSYNEQFF
CDR3nt: TGTGCTAGCAGCCCAAGGACTAGCGGGGGCTCCTACAATGAGCAGTTCTTC

v_gene: TRBV11-3
abundance: few
d_gene: NA
j_gene: TRBJ2-2
CDR3aa: CASSTRLVGETGELFF
CDR3nt: TGTGCCAGCAGCACCCGGCTTGTAGGGGAGACCGGGGAGCTGTTTTTT

v_gene: TRBV6-5
abundance: NA
d_gene: TRBD2
j_gene: TRBJ2-7
CDR3aa: CASSPSGRHEQYF
CDR3nt: TGTGCCAGCAGCCCAAGCGGGAGACACGAGCAGTACTTC

v_gene: TRBV20-1
abundance: NA
d_gene: TRBD2
j_gene: TRBJ2-1
CDR3aa: CSAHSGSSYNEQFF
CDR3nt: TGCAGTGCTCATAGCGGGAGCTCCTACAATGAGCAGTTCTTC

v_gene: TRBV20-1
abundance: NA
d_gene: TRBD2
j_gene: TRBJ2-3
CDR3aa: CSASSSPTSGRAVTQYF
CDR3nt: TGCAGTGCTAGTTCCAGCCCGACTAGCGGGAGGGCCGTTACGCAGTATTTT

v_gene: TRBV7-6
abundance: NA
d_gene: TRBD2
j_gene: TRBJ2-5
CDR3aa: CASSFSPRTSGGQETQYF
CDR3nt: TGTGCCAGCAGCTTTTCCCCCCGGACTAGCGGGGGACAAGAGACCCAGTACTTC

v_gene: TRBV7-2
abundance: many
d_gene: TRBD1
j_gene: TRBJ2-3
CDR3aa: CASSPDRGISDTQYF
CDR3nt: TGTGCCAGCAGCCCCGACAGGGGTATATCAGATACGCAGTATTTT

v_gene: TRBV4-1
abundance: few
d_gene: NA
j_gene: TRBJ1-1
CDR3aa: CASSQQGLRTEAFF
CDR3nt: TGCGCCAGCAGCCAACAGGGCTTGAGGACTGAAGCTTTCTTT

v_gene: TRBV4-1
abundance: NA
d_gene: NA
j_gene: TRBJ1-1
CDR3aa: CASSQGPINTEAFF
CDR3nt: TGCGCCAGCAGCCAAGGACCGATCAACACTGAAGCTTTCTTT

v_gene: TRBV6-5
abundance: NA
d_gene: TRBD1
j_gene: TRBJ2-5
CDR3aa: CASRPGGRRTQYF
CDR3nt: TGTGCCAGCAGGCCAGGGGGAAGGCGGACCCAGTACTTC

v_gene: TRBV7-8
abundance: many
d_gene: TRBD2
j_gene: TRBJ2-3
CDR3aa: CASSLGSGGSTDTQYF
CDR3nt: TGTGCCAGCAGCTTAGGGAGCGGGGGCAGCACAGATACGCAGTATTTT

v_gene: TRBV20-1
abundance: few
d_gene: NA
j_gene: TRBJ2-1
CDR3aa: CSNTRAFQAYNEQFF
CDR3nt: TGCAGTAATACTAGGGCCTTTCAGGCCTACAATGAGCAGTTCTTC

v_gene: TRBV12-3/TRBV12-4
abundance: NA
d_gene: TRBD1
j_gene: TRBJ2-5
CDR3aa: CASSPDRGHVETQYF
CDR3nt: TGTGCCAGCAGCCCTGACAGGGGGCATGTGGAGACCCAGTACTTC

v_gene: TRBV7-8
abundance: few
d_gene: NA
j_gene: TRBJ2-3
CDR3aa: CASSLYGTTDTQYF
CDR3nt: TGTGCCAGCAGCTTATACGGGACCACAGATACGCAGTATTTT

v_gene: TRBV7-2
abundance: few
d_gene: NA
j_gene: TRBJ1-6
CDR3aa: CASSSPGHNSPLHF
CDR3nt: TGTGCCAGCAGCTCGCCGGGACATAATTCACCCCTCCACTTT

v_gene: TRBV6-1
abundance: few
d_gene: TRBD1
j_gene: TRBJ1-2
CDR3aa: CASTGTGLASYGYTF
CDR3nt: TGTGCCAGCACCGGGACAGGGTTGGCGAGCTATGGCTACACCTTC

v_gene: TRBV6-6
abundance: few
d_gene: NA
j_gene: TRBJ1-1
CDR3aa: CASRLIPGENTEAFF
CDR3nt: TGTGCCAGCAGATTAATACCGGGAGAAAACACTGAAGCTTTCTTT

v_gene: TRBV15
abundance: NA
d_gene: TRBD2
j_gene: TRBJ2-1
CDR3aa: CATSSGLVGRGNEQFF
CDR3nt: TGTGCCACCAGCAGTGGACTAGTCGGTAGGGGCAATGAGCAGTTCTTC

v_gene: TRBV7-3
abundance: NA
d_gene: TRBD1
j_gene: TRBJ1-1
CDR3aa: CASSPTGLNTEAFF
CDR3nt: TGTGCCAGCAGCCCGACAGGGTTGAACACTGAAGCTTTCTTT

v_gene: TRBV7-2
abundance: NA
d_gene: NA
j_gene: TRBJ1-1
CDR3aa: CASSYTAGSAFF
CDR3nt: TGTGCCAGCAGCTATACAGCCGGTTCGGCTTTCTTT

v_gene: TRBV12-3/TRBV12-4
abundance: few
d_gene: TRBD1
j_gene: TRBJ1-6
CDR3aa: CASSPGQYNSPLHF
CDR3nt: TGTGCCAGCAGCCCGGGACAGTATAATTCACCCCTCCACTTT

v_gene: TRBV19
abundance: NA
d_gene: NA
j_gene: TRBJ2-7
CDR3aa: CASRSSTYEQYF
CDR3nt: TGTGCCAGTAGGTCCTCCACCTACGAGCAGTACTTC

v_gene: TRBV7-2
abundance: many
d_gene: NA
j_gene: TRBJ1-1
CDR3aa: CASSFRALNTEAFF
CDR3nt: TGTGCCAGCAGCTTTCGGGCCCTGAACACTGAAGCTTTCTTT

v_gene: TRBV6-2/TRBV6-3
abundance: NA
d_gene: TRBD2
j_gene: TRBJ2-4
CDR3aa: CASSYWTSGRPKNIQYF
CDR3nt: TGTGCCAGCAGTTACTGGACTAGCGGGAGGCCAAAAAACATTCAGTACTTC

v_gene: TRBV6-5
abundance: NA
d_gene: TRBD2
j_gene: TRBJ2-1
CDR3aa: CASSYSQLAGVNNEQFF
CDR3nt: TGTGCCAGCAGTTACTCCCAACTAGCGGGAGTGAACAATGAGCAGTTCTTC

v_gene: TRBV2
abundance: NA
d_gene: NA
j_gene: TRBJ1-4
CDR3aa: CASRPREDSREKLFF
CDR3nt: TGTGCCAGCAGACCCAGGGAGGATAGTCGTGAAAAACTGTTTTTT

v_gene: TRBV24-1
abundance: NA
d_gene: NA
j_gene: TRBJ2-1
CDR3aa: CATSDPGLNYNEQFF
CDR3nt: TGTGCCACCAGTGATCCGGGACTCAACTACAATGAGCAGTTCTTC

v_gene: TRBV29-1
abundance: few
d_gene: TRBD1
j_gene: TRBJ2-1
CDR3aa: CSVGKQGASSYNEQFF
CDR3nt: TGCAGCGTTGGAAAACAGGGGGCCAGCTCCTACAATGAGCAGTTCTTC

v_gene: TRBV5-4
abundance: NA
d_gene: NA
j_gene: TRBJ2-3
CDR3aa: CASTKGLQGTDTQYF
CDR3nt: TGTGCCAGCACCAAAGGGCTTCAGGGAACAGATACGCAGTATTTT

v_gene: TRBV7-9
abundance: few
d_gene: TRBD1
j_gene: TRBJ2-5
CDR3aa: CASSSRQGAETQYF
CDR3nt: TGTGCCAGCAGCTCCCGACAGGGGGCGGAGACCCAGTACTTC

v_gene: TRBV13
abundance: NA
d_gene: NA
j_gene: TRBJ2-5
CDR3aa: CASSSVRGETQYF
CDR3nt: TGTGCCAGCAGCTCTGTTCGGGGAGAGACCCAGTACTTC

v_gene: TRBV7-9
abundance: many
d_gene: TRBD2
j_gene: TRBJ2-1
CDR3aa: CASSASGSLFNEQFF
CDR3nt: TGTGCCAGCAGCGCCAGCGGGAGCTTGTTCAATGAGCAGTTCTTC

v_gene: TRBV20-1
abundance: few
d_gene: NA
j_gene: TRBJ1-2
CDR3aa: CSASGRNNYGYTF
CDR3nt: TGCAGTGCATCGGGACGGAACAACTATGGCTACACCTTC

v_gene: TRBV11-2
abundance: many
d_gene: NA
j_gene: TRBJ2-1
CDR3aa: CASSLDRRDSYNEQFF
CDR3nt: TGTGCCAGCAGCTTAGATCGGCGGGACTCCTACAATGAGCAGTTCTTC

v_gene: TRBV5-6
abundance: NA
d_gene: NA
j_gene: TRBJ1-1
CDR3aa: CASSLLWRDTEAFF
CDR3nt: TGTGCCAGCAGTTTACTCTGGAGGGACACTGAAGCTTTCTTT

v_gene: TRBV6-5
abundance: many
d_gene: NA
j_gene: TRBJ2-3
CDR3aa: CASSSSPPEIKQYF
CDR3nt: TGTGCCAGCAGTTCTTCTCCCCCGGAGATCAAGCAGTATTTT

v_gene: TRBV20-1
abundance: NA
d_gene: TRBD1
j_gene: TRBJ1-2
CDR3aa: CSAPRQGAPNYGYTF
CDR3nt: TGCAGTGCTCCAAGACAGGGAGCCCCCAACTATGGCTACACCTTC

v_gene: TRBV24-1
abundance: NA
d_gene: NA
j_gene: TRBJ1-4
CDR3aa: CATSPGGQTPNEKLFF
CDR3nt: TGTGCCACCAGTCCCGGCGGACAAACGCCTAATGAAAAACTGTTTTTT

v_gene: TRBV20-1
abundance: NA
d_gene: NA
j_gene: TRBJ2-1
CDR3aa: CSARDVGLSNEQFF
CDR3nt: TGCAGTGCTAGAGATGTAGGACTATCCAATGAGCAGTTCTTC

v_gene: TRBV20-1
abundance: NA
d_gene: NA
j_gene: TRBJ2-5
CDR3aa: CSARAPSQIVLQTQYF
CDR3nt: TGCAGTGCTAGAGCGCCCTCACAGATAGTCCTCCAGACCCAGTACTTC